The 12 T cell receptor beta chains below all came from one sample that was sequenced in a study of OX40 agonist ivuxolimab in advanced cancers. The protocol was immunoSEQ multiplex PCR, while the TCRdb copy is restricted to in-frame clones and leaves out a portion. The sample consists of tens of thousands of clones, about nine tenths of them appearing once. The sequencing used CD4+ or CD8+ T cells sorted from blood, collected in a trial of the OX40 agonist ivuxolimab. These receptors were obtained from an adult with an advanced solid tumor such as melanoma, head and neck, liver or kidney cancer.

In the case of this clone: The junction differs from germline at one of its ends, possibly a read error. J is TRBJ2-3 and V is TRBV7-7; possible D gene TRBD1, 5 bases. CDR3 size: 14 residues. The germline gives CDR1 SSHAT, CDR2 FNYEAQ (reference sequence). CDR3 coding DNA: TGTGCTAGCAGCTTAGGCCAGGGCCCAGATACGCAGTATTTT. This codes for CASSLGQGPDTQYF.

The chain links TRBV4-1 to TRBJ2-1; maybe TRBD1 (6 bases). Germline assignment: CDR1 MGHRA and CDR2 YSYEKL. This CDR3 is 17 amino acids long. V shed 0 bases and J shed 0 bases, with 12 bases lying between them. This CDR3 reads CASSQDTGSSSYNEQFF. The CDR3 DNA is TGCGCCAGCAGCCAAGATACAGGGTCTAGCTCCTACAATGAGCAGTTCTTC.

V is TRBV27 and J is TRBJ2-1, with TRBD2 identical over 7 bases. This CDR3 region has 15 residues. V shed 2 bases, J shed 1 base, and the junction held 2 bases outside the gene matches. Germline lookup yields CDR1 MNHEY and CDR2 SMNVEV (reference sequence). The CDR3 sequence: CASSLGGGSYNEQFF. CDR3 bases: TGTGCCAGCAGTTTAGGCGGGGGATCCTACAATGAGCAGTTCTTC.

The V call is TRBV7-3, the J call TRBJ1-3; 7 positions agree with TRBD1. V was clipped by 0 bases and J by 2 bases; unmatched bases: 1. The CDR3 length is 15 residues. From germline, CDR1 is SGHTA and CDR2 FQGTGA. The CDR3 DNA reads as TGTGCCAGCAGCTTAACCGGGACAGCTGGAAACACCATATATTTT. Its translation: CASSLTGTAGNTIYF.

The gene calls are TRBV4-1 and TRBJ2-1; D may be TRBD1 (6 bases). Trimming removed 0 bases from V and 3 bases from J, with 9 bases in between. This CDR3 has 15 residues. Germline V gene data show CDR1 as MGHRA and CDR2 as YSYEKL. The CDR3 nucleotides are TGCGCCAGCAGCCAAGAGCAGGGGCACTACAATGAGCAGTTCTTC. Translated, it gives CASSQEQGHYNEQFF.

This clone has a handful of counts. The chain carries TRBV4-1 and TRBJ1-2; 7 nucleotides align to TRBD1. In germline, CDR1 is MGHRA, CDR2 YSYEKL. V shed 4 bases, J shed 3 bases, and the junction held 5 bases outside the gene matches. This CDR3 comprises 14 residues. The CDR3 here is CASSPDRVYYGYTF. The CDR3 DNA is TGCGCCAGCAGCCCTGACAGGGTTTACTATGGCTACACCTTC.

This clone came up once. J is TRBJ2-2 and V is TRBV11-2; TRBD2 is a possible D gene (5 bases). V lost 3 bases and J lost 1, with 18 bases in between. CDR3 length equals 18 residues. The germline V gene has CDR1 SGHAT and CDR2 FQNNGV. The CDR3 reads CASSFGWIEGGNTGELFF. CDR3 sequence (DNA): TGTGCCAGCAGCTTCGGGTGGATCGAAGGAGGGAACACCGGGGAGCTGTTTTTT.

CDR3 amino acids: CASSDLTVGPGDYTF. In nucleotides, the CDR3 is TGTGCCAGCAGCGATCTTACAGTCGGACCTGGTGACTACACCTTC. V gene TRBV9 combines with J gene TRBJ1-2; D not certain. Trimming pared 3 bases from V and 10 bases from J, leaving 22 bases between. The CDR3 is 15 residues long. The germline CDR1 and CDR2 sequences are SGDLS and YYNGEE.

The chain employs TRBV9 and TRBJ2-2; tentative D call: TRBD2 (6 bases). Germline CDR1 SGDLS, CDR2 YYNGEE. Trimming took off 4 bases at V and 4 bases at J, with 17 bases between the two ends. The CDR3 spans 16 residues. This chain's CDR3 is CASSPQSSDLTGELFF. Here the CDR3 DNA reads TGTGCCAGCAGCCCGCAGTCTAGCGACCTCACCGGGGAGCTGTTTTTT.

The chain is built from TRBV7-3 and TRBJ2-1; D might be TRBD1 or TRBD2, each matching 5 bases. Germline V lookup: CDR1 SGHTA, CDR2 FQGTGA. V gave up 0 bases and J gave up 0 bases, with 15 bases separating them. This CDR3 region has 18 residues. The CDR3 bases are TGTGCCAGCAGCTTAACCCGATGGGACGGTAGCTCCTACAATGAGCAGTTCTTC. It specifies CASSLTRWDGSSYNEQFF.

A single count supports this clone. This chain uses TRBV11-2 with TRBJ2-5; 8 bases fit TRBD1. The trim removed 0 bases at V and 5 bases at J, leaving 8 bases unmatched. This CDR3 is built from 16 residues. Germline V gene sequence: CDR1 SGHAT, CDR2 FQNNGV. The CDR3: CASSLDSGGLWETQYF. The CDR3 DNA reads as TGTGCCAGCAGCTTAGATTCAGGGGGCTTATGGGAGACCCAGTACTTC.

The V gene is TRBV6-1, the J gene TRBJ2-5, with TRBD2 matching over 8 bases. The J segment lost 2 bases and the V segment lost 4 bases, leaving 6 bases of the junction unmatched. CDR1 and CDR2 (germline): MNHNS, SASEGT. The CDR3 covers 15 residues. CDR3 amino acids: CASSGSGEYQETQYF. CDR3 DNA sequence: TGTGCCAGCAGTGGTAGCGGGGAATATCAAGAGACCCAGTACTTC.